This TCR beta chain was observed in a study of blood T cell repertoires in COVID-19 (dated by TCRdb to the early 2020s). General notes on the study: Samples covering the acute and convalescent phases of COVID-19 were provided by collaborators in the United States, Italy and Spain. The repertoires were made available in a free public database intended to serve as a resource for research on the immune response to SARS-CoV-2. The prospective study material was composed of cDNA or gDNA derived from T cells, B-cell-depleted T cells, or PBMCs. Deeply sampled blood TCRbeta repertoires from subjects exposed to, actively infected with, or recovered from COVID-19 were included in the dataset. Where available, HLA class I and class II types were taken from metadata supplied by the sample provider and were not determined by assay-based typing. The samples were drawn from two sources: the first 160 participants of the ongoing ImmuneRACE study, and 1,254 subjects contributed by 6 global collaborators. Nearly every sample came with metadata listing a de-identified subject ID, COVID-19 status, age in years and sex. Study-level results and caveats: The amount of clinical and demographic metadata varied by source and participant and was provided uncurated.

Whole blood was collected in K2EDTA tubes by collaborating institutions according to the institutions' own protocols. For TCRbeta analysis, collaborator samples were shipped as frozen whole blood, as isolated PBMCs, or as DNA extracted from either sample type. TCRbeta CDR3 regions were amplified from genomic DNA by means of the immunoSEQ Assay, a bias-controlled multiplex PCR. In the paper's pipeline: Within the assay, amplification of reference gene primers was used to estimate how many nucleated cells each sample contained. Sequence reads were collapsed and filtered to measure the absolute abundance of every unique TCRbeta CDR3 rearrangement. For each sample, productive Simpson clonality was calculated as the square root of Simpson's diversity index across productive rearrangements. TCRdb took over this immuneACCESS table, retaining in-frame rearrangements with V and J assigned. Such tables are incomplete; in checked studies, under half of the missing clones stem from an unresolved V gene, and the remainder is unexplained. Clone size and the V and J calls come from that table; the DNA yielded D and trimming. This sample has about 220,000 clones in its table, and 60% to 85% of those were observed once. The ten top clones hold approximately 7.2% of the sample.

CDR1 is given as SGHVS and CDR2 as FQNEAQ, both from the germline V gene. The trim is 4 bases for V and 7 bases for J, with a gap of 14 bases between the germline ends. The CDR3 sequence holds 13 residues, the cysteine and valine included. The entry retains the CDR3 DNA only, 39 bases that are in frame from base 1. With regard to this clone: The antigen this receptor binds is unknown. No base quality values were provided; no much bigger clone lies one nucleotide off.

The receptor's source is a woman aged 70 to 79 with acute or convalescent COVID-19. Rearrangement joined TRBV7-8 to TRBJ2-7, with a tentative D gene TRBD2 over 6 matching bases. The sample consisted of peripheral blood. The CDR3: CASSSGTGREQYV. The DNA reads as follows: TGTGCCAGCAGCTCAGGGACTGGCCGGGAGCAGTACGTC.